This T cell receptor beta chain was profiled in a study of PD-1 blockade in classical Hodgkin lymphoma. The study, taken as a whole, reports: Relapsed/refractory patients reportedly had the lowest baseline TCR diversity, below newly diagnosed patients, who were below healthy donors. Whereas CD4+ TCR diversity had risen significantly by C4D1, CD8+ TCR diversity had not. Before treatment, complete responders showed about the same diversity as newly diagnosed patients. Factors driving the repertoire differences, possibly disease activity or prior therapy, remain undefined.

This clone was seen once. Its cognate antigen is unknown. Assay used: immunoSEQ multiplex PCR; TCRdb lists only in-frame clones, some missing. The repertoire holds under 25,000 clones, approximately 65% seen once, with roughly 1.2% in the top ten. Germline CDR1 is MGHRA and CDR2 is YSYEKL. Trimming removed 3 bases from V and 9 bases from J, with 15 bases in between. The CDR3 sequence is 13 residues long. Noted time point: cycle 4 day 1 (C4D1), after more than 5 weeks of nivolumab. Every patient had relapsed following autologous stem cell transplantation, and cohorts differed in brentuximab vedotin exposure. CD4+ T cells were purified from thawed PBMCs by negative selection.

The source material was CD4+ T cells from blood, sampled before the fourth cycle of nivolumab. The chain couples TRBV4-1 to TRBJ2-7; a possible D gene is TRBD2 (5 bases). This TCR was recovered from a human donor with classical Hodgkin lymphoma. The CDR3 loop is CASSQAGTAGQYF. The CDR3 DNA follows: TGCGCCAGCAGCCAGGCAGGCACCGCGGGGCAGTACTTC.